One and the same sample provided the 9 T cell receptor beta chains below, sequenced in a study of blood T cell repertoires in COVID-19. The table came from immunoSEQ multiplex PCR; TCRdb's copy has only in-frame clones and leaves some out. The sample lists more than 150,000 clones; around four fifths were seen once. Sequencing was done on a sample of peripheral blood. These receptors were taken from a woman aged 40 to 50 with acute or convalescent COVID-19.

J is TRBJ1-1 and V is TRBV7-9; possible D gene TRBD1, 5 bases. Germline V lookup: CDR1 SEHNR, CDR2 FQNEAQ (reference sequence). CDR3 length equals 14 residues. V lost 3 bases and J lost 1, with 9 bases in between. The CDR3 sequence: CASSFTGGNTEAFF. CDR3 in DNA: TGTGCCAGCAGCTTTACGGGGGGGAACACTGAAGCTTTCTTT.

The rearrangement joins TRBV2 to TRBJ2-3; D ambiguous. The CDR3 contains 17 residues. V was cut by 1 base and J by 0 bases, with 14 bases left in between. CDR1 is SNHLY, CDR2 FYNNEI, per germline. CDR3 nucleotides: TGTGCCAGCAGTGAAGACCTCTGGGCTACGAGCACAGATACGCAGTATTTT. Protein: CASSEDLWATSTDTQYF.

The chain employs TRBV4-2 and TRBJ2-7, with 7 bases fitting TRBD1. J was trimmed by 0 bases and V by 3 bases; bases with no gene match: 8. Germline V CDR1 and CDR2: LGHNA, YNFKEQ. The CDR3 runs to 16 residues. The CDR3 bases are TGTGCCAGCAGCCAGGTGCCGGGACAGACCTCCTACGAGCAGTACTTC. Its translation is CASSQVPGQTSYEQYF.

The V gene is TRBV29-1, the J gene TRBJ2-7, with TRBD1 matching 11 bases. Germline loops: CDR1 SQVTM, CDR2 ANQGSEA. Trimming removed 6 bases from V and 5 bases from J; junction bases left unmatched: 12. The CDR3 consists of 15 residues. CDR3 nucleotide sequence: TGCAGCGTCGAAACGGGACAGGGGGAGGGAAACGAGCAGTACTTC. It encodes CSVETGQGEGNEQYF.

This chain links TRBV28 with TRBJ2-3; TRBD2 matches at 8 bases. The CDR3 contains 14 residues. Unmatched junction bases numbered 7, after V lost 6 bases and J lost 5 bases. From germline, CDR1 is MDHEN and CDR2 SYDVKM. CDR3 residues: CASSSGGQIDTQYF. In nucleotides, the CDR3 is TGTGCCAGCAGCTCGGGGGGGCAGATAGATACGCAGTATTTT.

V and J are TRBV28 and TRBJ2-1, with 10 bases matching TRBD2. From germline, CDR1 is MDHEN and CDR2 SYDVKM. The V gene end was trimmed by 5 bases and the J gene end by 6 bases; junction bases not matched to a gene: 7. CDR3 size: 15 residues. The CDR3 loop is CASSKTSGSGNEQFF. The CDR3 bases are TGTGCCAGCAGTAAGACTAGCGGGTCCGGCAATGAGCAGTTCTTC.

The V and J genes are TRBV27 and TRBJ2-7; TRBD2 agrees at 8 bases. CDR3 length: 14 amino acids. Per germline, CDR1 MNHEY and CDR2 SMNVEV (reference sequence). The trim removed 2 bases at V and 6 bases at J, leaving 6 bases unmatched. CDR3 nucleotides: TGTGCCAGCAGTTTAGGCGGGGGGCGGGTCGAGCAGTACTTC. Amino acids: CASSLGGGRVEQYF.

This clone appeared a single time. This chain connects TRBV2 to TRBJ2-1; D may be TRBD1 (6 bases). Per the germline V gene, CDR1 is SNHLY and CDR2 is FYNNEI. The CDR3 loop spans 13 amino acids. With 7 bases removed from V and 2 bases from J, the gap between germline ends came to 9 bases. CDR3 amino acids: CASIGTPYNEQFF. For the CDR3, the DNA is TGTGCCAGCATTGGGACACCCTACAATGAGCAGTTCTTC.

V usage is TRBV7-2 and J usage is TRBJ2-5, with TRBD2 as a possible D gene (7 bases). V dropped 3 bases and J dropped 0 bases, with 14 bases sitting between them. The CDR3 spans 16 residues. Germline CDR1 reads SGHTA; CDR2 reads FQGNSA. CDR3 sequence (DNA): TGTGCCAGCAGCTTTAAGGGGGGGTCGTACCAAGAGACCCAGTACTTC. The encoded protein is CASSFKGGSYQETQYF.